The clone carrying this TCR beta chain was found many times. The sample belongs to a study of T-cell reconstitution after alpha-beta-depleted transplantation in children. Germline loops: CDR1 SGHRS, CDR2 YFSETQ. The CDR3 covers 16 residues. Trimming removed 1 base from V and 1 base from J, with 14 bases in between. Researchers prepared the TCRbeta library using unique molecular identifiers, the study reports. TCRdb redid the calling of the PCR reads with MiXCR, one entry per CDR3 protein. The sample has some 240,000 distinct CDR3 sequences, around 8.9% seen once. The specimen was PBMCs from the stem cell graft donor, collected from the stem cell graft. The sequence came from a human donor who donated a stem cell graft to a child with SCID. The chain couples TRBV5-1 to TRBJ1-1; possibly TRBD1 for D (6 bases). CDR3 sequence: CASSLTAGQRNTEAFF. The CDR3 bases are TGCGCCAGCAGCTTGACAGCTGGACAGCGGAACACTGAAGCTTTCTTT.